The present TCR beta chain was sequenced within a study of cytomegalovirus exposure and HLA in healthy donors. Whole-study results and caveats: A later analysis found first-cohort TCR clusters tended to co-occur in the 120 validation repertoires.

Sequencing used immunoSEQ multiplex PCR; TCRdb keeps in-frame clones, though not all of them. The sample lists about 150,000 clones, 85% to 90% occurring once. About this clone: Its cognate antigen is unknown.

Per germline, CDR1 SQVTM and CDR2 ANQGSEA. The CDR3 is 11 residues long. Trimming cost V 4 bases and J 4 bases, with 7 bases left between them. Donors came from a validation cohort of over a hundred subjects, distinct from the first 666-subject cohort. The TCR comes from a woman between 18 and 29 years old in good health and CMV-seropositive. The J gene is TRBJ1-1, the V gene TRBV29-1; unclear D gene. Sequencing used PBMCs. The CDR3, as DNA: TGCAGCGTTGTGGCTGCCACTGAAGCTTTCTTT. Its protein product is CSVVAATEAFF.